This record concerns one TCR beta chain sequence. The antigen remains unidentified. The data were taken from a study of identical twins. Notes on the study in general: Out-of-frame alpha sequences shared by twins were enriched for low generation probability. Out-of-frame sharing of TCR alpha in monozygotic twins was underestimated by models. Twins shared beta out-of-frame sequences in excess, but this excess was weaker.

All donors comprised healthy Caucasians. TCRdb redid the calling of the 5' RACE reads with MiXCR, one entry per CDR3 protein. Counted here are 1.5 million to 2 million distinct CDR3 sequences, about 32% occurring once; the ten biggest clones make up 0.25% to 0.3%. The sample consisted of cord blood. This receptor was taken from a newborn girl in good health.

As DNA, the CDR3 is TGCAGTGCTAGAAGGGTGCTCTCCTATAATTCACCCCTCCACTTT. Translating it yields CSARRVLSYNSPLHF. J is TRBJ1-6 and V is TRBV20-1; D is uncertain. Germline CDR1 and CDR2: DFQATT and SNEGSKA (reference sequence). This CDR3 is 15 amino acids long. V lost 2 bases and J lost 0, with 8 bases in between.